The rows below give T cell receptor beta chains drawn from one sample of a study of a mutant IDH1 vaccine in newly diagnosed glioma. No antigens are known for them. Profiling relied on immunoSEQ multiplex PCR, and the TCRdb table lists in-frame clones only, not all of them. The sample includes tens of thousands of clones, around 60% of them seen just once. Sequenced here: peripheral blood mononuclear cells (PBMCs), sampled from a glioma patient whose treatment included an IDH1 peptide vaccine. The receptors originated from a man aged 35-49 years with glioma. Some clones in this sample may be carry-over from other donors' samples. Both conserved end residues are part of each CDR3. A D gene is named only where the DNA matches it firmly. Expanded clones are given a class, and other clones once, few, many or no size at all.

V: TRBV29-1; D: TRBD1; J: TRBJ2-1; size: -; DNA: TGCAGCGTTGAAAAGGGGGCGGACAATGAGCAGTTCTTC; CDR3: CSVEKGADNEQFF
V: TRBV4-1; D: TRBD2; J: TRBJ2-7; size: -; DNA: TGCGCCAGCAGCCAAGTTCTTAGCGGGGACGTTGGGAAGTACTTC; CDR3: CASSQVLSGDVGKYF
V: TRBV7-9; D: -; J: TRBJ1-6; size: -; DNA: TGTGCCAGCAGCTTCCGGGACCCAGGGAGTTCACCCCTCCACTTT; CDR3: CASSFRDPGSSPLHF
V: TRBV15; D: -; J: TRBJ1-2; size: few; DNA: TGTGCCACCAGCAACCTCCCACAGGGAGGCGCTGGCTACACCTTC; CDR3: CATSNLPQGGAGYTF
V: TRBV1; D: -; J: TRBJ1-1; size: -; DNA: TGCACCAGCAGCCAAAGGCGGGGGAGCACTGAAGCTTTCTTT; CDR3: CTSSQRRGSTEAFF
V: TRBV6-1; D: -; J: TRBJ2-3; size: -; DNA: TGTGCCAGCAGTGAAGGGACAGCTAGCACAGATACGCAGTATTTT; CDR3: CASSEGTASTDTQYF
V: TRBV4-1; D: -; J: TRBJ2-1; size: -; DNA: TGCGCCAGCAGCCAACTTGGCAATGAGCAGTTCTTC; CDR3: CASSQLGNEQFF
V: TRBV27; D: -; J: TRBJ1-5; size: -; DNA: TGTGCCAGCAGTTTTGAAGGAGGGGACAATCAGCCCCAGCATTTT; CDR3: CASSFEGGDNQPQHF
V: TRBV7-2; D: TRBD1; J: TRBJ2-7; size: few; DNA: TGTGCCAGCAGCCTAGGACAGGGTGGCGAGCAGTACTTC; CDR3: CASSLGQGGEQYF
V: TRBV4-1; D: -; J: TRBJ1-1; size: -; DNA: TGCGCCAGCAGCCAAGAGGCCGACCCGAACACTGAAGCTTTCTTT; CDR3: CASSQEADPNTEAFF
V: TRBV29-1; D: -; J: TRBJ2-2; size: few; DNA: TGCAGCGTTGAAGGACATGGTGGAACCGGGGAGCTGTTTTTT; CDR3: CSVEGHGGTGELFF
V: TRBV5-1; D: -; J: TRBJ1-2; size: -; DNA: TGCGCCAGCAGCTTGGATTGGGGTAACTATGGCTACACCTTC; CDR3: CASSLDWGNYGYTF
V: TRBV6-1; D: -; J: TRBJ2-7; size: -; DNA: TGTGCCAGCACCGACTTAGGACGGTCCTACGAGCAGTACTTC; CDR3: CASTDLGRSYEQYF
V: TRBV11-2; D: -; J: TRBJ2-7; size: -; DNA: TGTGCCAGCCAGGGTGCATCCTACGAGCAGTACTTC; CDR3: CASQGASYEQYF
V: TRBV5-6; D: -; J: TRBJ2-3; size: -; DNA: TGTGCCAGCAGCTTGCGGGGACCGACAGATACGCAGTATTTT; CDR3: CASSLRGPTDTQYF
V: TRBV19; D: TRBD1; J: TRBJ1-1; size: -; DNA: TGTGCCAGTAGTACCAGGACAGGGAGAACTGAAGCTTTCTTT; CDR3: CASSTRTGRTEAFF
V: TRBV2; D: -; J: TRBJ2-7; size: -; DNA: TGTGCCAGCAGTGAGGGGGGTATGGGCTACGAGCAGTACTTC; CDR3: CASSEGGMGYEQYF
V: TRBV7-9; D: -; J: TRBJ2-2; size: -; DNA: TGTGCCAGCAGCTTATTATCCAGGGCTGTTAACACCGGGGAGCTGTTTTTT; CDR3: CASSLLSRAVNTGELFF
V: TRBV19; D: TRBD1; J: TRBJ2-5; size: few; DNA: TGTGCCAGTAGTCCGGGACAGAGAGGGCAAGAGACCCAGTACTTC; CDR3: CASSPGQRGQETQYF
V: TRBV12-5; D: -; J: TRBJ1-2; size: -; DNA: TGTGCTAGTGGCACTGGACGTTCCAACTATGGCTACACCTTC; CDR3: CASGTGRSNYGYTF
V: TRBV29-1; D: TRBD2; J: TRBJ2-5; size: -; DNA: TGCAGCGTTGCGCCTAGCGGGGGTTCCGAGTGGACCCAGTACTTC; CDR3: CSVAPSGGSEWTQYF
V: TRBV2; D: -; J: TRBJ2-7; size: -; DNA: TGTGCCAGCAGGGAGGGTACCTACGAGCAGTACTTC; CDR3: CASREGTYEQYF
V: TRBV29-1; D: TRBD1; J: TRBJ2-5; size: -; DNA: TGCAGCGTTGAATTGGGACAGGGGGAGACCCAGTACTTC; CDR3: CSVELGQGETQYF